The rows below give T cell receptor beta chains drawn from one sample of a study of T-cell reconstitution after alpha-beta-depleted transplantation in children. MiXCR, run by TCRdb on the PCR reads, gives a single entry per CDR3 protein. Of some 600,000 distinct CDR3 sequences listed, 16% are singletons. The source material was PBMCs from the stem cell graft donor, sampled from the stem cell graft. The receptors were sampled from a human donor who donated a stem cell graft to a child with acute myeloid leukemia. The CDR3 runs from the conserved cysteine through the conserved F or W. A D gene is named only where the DNA matches it firmly. For some rows the clone size is stated as once, few or many, or as a class when expanded; others skip it.

CASSPTGNSYNEQFF | TRBV7-3 | - | - | TRBJ2-1
CSAIGSRYNEQFF | TRBV20-1 | many | - | TRBJ2-1
CASSSRTSGAIPVPYEQYF | TRBV11-2 | few | TRBD2 | TRBJ2-7
CASSLGGFVRNTEAFF | TRBV7-2 | - | - | TRBJ1-1
CSARDGVISYNEQFF | TRBV20-1 | many | - | TRBJ2-1
CASSYELAVAKNIQYF | TRBV7-8 | few | TRBD2 | TRBJ2-4
CSARPAPPSGGGTDTQYF | TRBV20-1 | few | TRBD2 | TRBJ2-3
CSARDTQGFAGELFF | TRBV20-1 | - | - | TRBJ2-2
CASSRRDRWSEQYF | TRBV6-5 | many | TRBD1 | TRBJ2-7
CATSRESGRGYEQYF | TRBV15 | - | - | TRBJ2-7
CASSPARSNQPQHF | TRBV4-2 | - | - | TRBJ1-5
CASSQEEGLGVTDTQYF | TRBV4-2 | - | - | TRBJ2-3
CSVEDVAGPTDTQYF | TRBV29-1 | many | TRBD2 | TRBJ2-3
CSVEDWGRAIYTQYF | TRBV29-1 | - | - | TRBJ2-3
CASSVRTGHTGELFF | TRBV12-3/TRBV12-4 | many | TRBD1 | TRBJ2-2
CASSPGQAYGYTF | TRBV5-4 | many | TRBD1 | TRBJ1-2
CASSLTTGLQPEGLFF | TRBV18 | - | - | TRBJ1-4
CASGRGTNEQFF | TRBV5-1 | many | - | TRBJ2-1
CSALTGENTEAFF | TRBV20-1 | many | TRBD1 | TRBJ1-1
CASRTRGQGNYGYTF | TRBV6-1 | few | TRBD1 | TRBJ1-2
CSVVRGGEDTQYF | TRBV29-1 | many | - | TRBJ2-3
CASSYSIAAYTNEQFF | TRBV6-5 | few | - | TRBJ2-1
CASSLVLSSGNTIYF | TRBV7-9 | few | - | TRBJ1-3
CATQIQGGYTF | TRBV6-6 | few | - | TRBJ1-2
CSARDTNLQETQYF | TRBV29-1 | - | - | TRBJ2-5
CASSRSETQYF | TRBV12-3/TRBV12-4 | many | - | TRBJ2-5
CAIGGVTGELFF | TRBV15 | few | - | TRBJ2-2
CASSLDRGQGEQYF | TRBV7-2 | many | TRBD1 | TRBJ2-7
CASSLARTVSNSPLHF | TRBV7-2 | few | - | TRBJ1-6
CSVEDRTGTYEQYF | TRBV29-1 | - | TRBD1 | TRBJ2-7
CASSFLQVKSSYNEQFF | TRBV7-2 | many | - | TRBJ2-1
CASSGPGTGTDTGELFF | TRBV5-6 | few | TRBD1 | TRBJ2-2
CASSLDRQGMGF | TRBV7-2 | few | TRBD1 | TRBJ2-1
CASSLRQGRSTQYF | TRBV5-6 | - | TRBD1 | TRBJ2-5
CASSARGDRNTEAFF | TRBV9 | - | - | TRBJ1-1
CSARGAGTKETQYF | TRBV20-1 | many | - | TRBJ2-5
CASSLEGQGSYEQYF | TRBV7-2 | few | TRBD1 | TRBJ2-7
CSVAGTGSTYEQYF | TRBV29-1 | many | TRBD1 | TRBJ2-7
CSARDRGQGRGYTF | TRBV20-1 | many | TRBD1 | TRBJ1-2
CASSSGLANEKLFF | TRBV7-2 | many | - | TRBJ1-4
CASSLGADTGELFF | TRBV5-1 | - | - | TRBJ2-2
CASSLVSSGNTIYF | TRBV7-2 | many | - | TRBJ1-3
CSAPPGGGETQYF | TRBV20-1 | - | - | TRBJ2-5
CASSLGASAETQYF | TRBV7-2 | many | - | TRBJ2-5
CSVDGGPGQEVNSNQPQHF | TRBV29-1 | many | TRBD1 | TRBJ1-5